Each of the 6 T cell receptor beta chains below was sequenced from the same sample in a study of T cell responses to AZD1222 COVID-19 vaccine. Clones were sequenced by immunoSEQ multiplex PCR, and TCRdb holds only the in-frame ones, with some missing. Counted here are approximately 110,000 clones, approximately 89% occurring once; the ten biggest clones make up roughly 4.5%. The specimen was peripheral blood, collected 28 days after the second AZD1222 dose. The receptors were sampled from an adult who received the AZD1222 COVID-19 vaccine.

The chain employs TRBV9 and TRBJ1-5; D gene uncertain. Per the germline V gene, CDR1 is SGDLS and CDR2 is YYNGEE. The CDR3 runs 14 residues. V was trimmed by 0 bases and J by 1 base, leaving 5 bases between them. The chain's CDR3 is CASSVGLSNQPQHF. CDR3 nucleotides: TGTGCCAGCAGCGTAGGACTGAGCAATCAGCCCCAGCATTTT.

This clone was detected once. The CDR3 reads CASSQPQGQGAGANVLTF. The CDR3 nucleotides read TGTGCCAGCAGCCAGCCGCAGGGTCAAGGAGCTGGGGCCAACGTCCTGACTTTC. The chain couples TRBV4-2 to TRBJ2-6, with D tentatively TRBD1 (5 bases). V lost 3 bases and J 2 bases, leaving 17 bases between the germline ends. Germline CDR1 is LGHNA and CDR2 is YNFKEQ. This CDR3 region has 18 residues.

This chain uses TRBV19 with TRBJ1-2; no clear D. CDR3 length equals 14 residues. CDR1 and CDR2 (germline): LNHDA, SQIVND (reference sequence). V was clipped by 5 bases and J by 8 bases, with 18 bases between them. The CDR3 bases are TGTGCCAGTAGTCCGGCGGTCCTCCTCCGGGGCTACACCTTC. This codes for CASSPAVLLRGYTF.

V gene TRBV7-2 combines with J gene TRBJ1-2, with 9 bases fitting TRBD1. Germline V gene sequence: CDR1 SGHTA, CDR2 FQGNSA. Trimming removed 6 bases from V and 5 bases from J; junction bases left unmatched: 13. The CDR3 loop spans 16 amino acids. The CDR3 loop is CASRQPMGQGGYGYTF. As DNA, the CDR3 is TGTGCCAGCAGACAACCGATGGGACAGGGAGGGTATGGCTACACCTTC.

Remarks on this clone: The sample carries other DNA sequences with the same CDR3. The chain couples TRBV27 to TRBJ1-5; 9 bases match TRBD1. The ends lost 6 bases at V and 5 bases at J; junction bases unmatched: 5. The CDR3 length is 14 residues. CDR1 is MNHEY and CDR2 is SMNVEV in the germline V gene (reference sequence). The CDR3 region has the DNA TGTGCCAGCAGACCGGGACAGGGTGATCAGCCCCAGCATTTT. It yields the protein CASRPGQGDQPQHF.

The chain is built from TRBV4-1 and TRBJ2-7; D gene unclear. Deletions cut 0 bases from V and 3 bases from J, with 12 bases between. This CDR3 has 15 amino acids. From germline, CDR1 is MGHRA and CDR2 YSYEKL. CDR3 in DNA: TGCGCCAGCAGCCAAGAGGTGACATCAGTCTACGAGCAGTACTTC. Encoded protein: CASSQEVTSVYEQYF.